This T cell receptor beta chain was recorded in a study of T-cell reconstitution after alpha-beta-depleted transplantation in children. The CDR3 runs to 15 residues. V was pared by 4 bases and J by 1 base, with 12 bases between. CDR1 is SGHKS, CDR2 YYEKEE, per germline (reference sequence). A remark on this clonotype: Its antigen is not known.

Study conclusions and caveats: For some patients, TCRbeta diversity was high at day 60 because of recipient T cells and thymic progenitors that survived.

TCRbeta library construction was performed incorporating unique molecular identifiers. One entry per CDR3 protein, called by TCRdb with MiXCR from the PCR reads. The repertoire holds hundreds of thousands of distinct CDR3 sequences, about a sixth seen once, with roughly two fifths in the top ten. The receptor's source is a male patient aged 2-15 years who had a stem cell transplant for acute lymphoblastic leukemia, so the T cells may come from the graft donor. The V gene is TRBV5-5, the J gene TRBJ1-3, with D perhaps matching TRBD1 (5 bases). This material consisted of PBMCs, mostly from graft donor cells, taken 360 days after TCRalphabeta/CD19-depleted stem cell transplant. CDR3 sequence: CASSPGPGSGNTIYF. The CDR3 region has the DNA TGTGCCAGCAGCCCGGGTCCAGGGTCTGGAAACACCATATATTTT.